This T cell receptor (beta chain) was retrieved from a study of chemoradiotherapy in HPV16-positive cancers. Notes on this clone: What it binds is unknown.

Samples were taken several times over chemoradiotherapy. Clones were sequenced by immunoSEQ multiplex PCR, and TCRdb holds only the in-frame ones, with some missing. Of over 750 clones in the sample, about 90% are singletons; the top ten hold about 11%. Notes on the study in general: Non-HPV-specific T cells did not expand in tumors during treatment, whereas candidate HPV-specific clones and E7-related motifs did.

V was trimmed by 10 bases and J by 14 bases, leaving 21 bases between them. The CDR3 runs to 12 residues. Germline V CDR1 and CDR2: MNHEY, SMNVEV (reference sequence). The input for sequencing was tumor tissue, taken from a patient who underwent chemoradiotherapy. This clonotype was sampled from a human donor with HPV-associated anogenital cancer. The V gene is TRBV27, the J gene TRBJ2-4; D uncertain. The CDR3 spells CANGPWSYVKYF. DNA of the CDR3: TGTGCCAACGGACCCTGGTCTTATGTTAAGTACTTC.